These 19 T cell receptor beta chains share one sample of origin, sequenced in a study of memory CD4+ T cells and cytomegalovirus serostatus. Single viable CD3+CD4+CD8-CD45RO+ cells were sorted as the memory CD4+ T cells. The method was immunoSEQ multiplex PCR; TCRdb's version includes in-frame clones alone and lacks a portion of them. The sample has about 92,000 clones; 80% are singletons. Material: memory CD4+ T cells from blood. Source of these receptors: an adult in good health and CMV-seropositive.

This clone was counted once. This chain joins TRBV10-3 and TRBJ2-7; 12 nucleotides agree with TRBD2. The V gene's germline CDR1 is ENHRY and CDR2 SYGVKD. CDR3 size: 15 residues. Trimming at V came to 6 bases and at J to 2 bases, leaving 5 bases not matched to a gene. The CDR3 spells CAISRLAGATYEQYF. CDR3 bases: TGTGCCATCAGCAGACTAGCGGGAGCAACCTACGAGCAGTACTTC.

In its sample, this clone was seen a few times. J is TRBJ2-5 and V is TRBV7-9; D possibly matches TRBD1 or TRBD2 (6 bases each). V dropped 5 bases and J dropped 5 bases, with 18 bases sitting between them. The CDR3 length is 15 residues. Per the germline V gene, CDR1 is SEHNR and CDR2 is FQNEAQ (reference sequence). CDR3 coding DNA: TGTGCCAGCAGCCGGTCCATCGGAGGGGGGGAGACCCAGTACTTC. Translating gives CASSRSIGGGETQYF.

The V and J genes are TRBV11-2 and TRBJ2-7; D is possibly TRBD1 or TRBD2 (6 bases each). V was shortened by 1 base and J by 3 bases, with 16 bases between the two germline ends. The CDR3 sequence is 16 residues long. Germline V lookup: CDR1 SGHAT, CDR2 FQNNGV. CDR3: CASSLVSLGGYYEQYF. DNA for the CDR3: TGTGCCAGCAGCTTAGTATCACTAGGGGGGTACTACGAGCAGTACTTC.

The chain joins TRBV5-1 to TRBJ1-1; no reliable D call. In germline, CDR1 is SGHRS, CDR2 YFSETQ. V was shortened by 0 bases and J by 1 base, with 13 bases between the two germline ends. The CDR3 length is 16 residues. CDR3 sequence: CASSLGGIVANTEAFF. CDR3 DNA: TGCGCCAGCAGCTTGGGGGGAATCGTCGCGAACACTGAAGCTTTCTTT.

Of note for this clone: The junction differs from germline at one of its ends, possibly a read error. The chain combines TRBV7-7 with TRBJ2-5, with 7 bases fitting TRBD2. This CDR3 has 15 residues. The germline V gene encodes CDR1 SSHAT and CDR2 FNYEAQ (reference sequence). CDR3 bases: TGTGCTAGCAGCTTAGTGGGTACAGCGGGGGAGACCCAGTACTTC. Its protein product is CASSLVGTAGETQYF.

The V gene is TRBV18, the J gene TRBJ1-4, with no clear D. The germline V gene has CDR1 KGHSH and CDR2 LQKENI. The CDR3 runs to 15 residues. Trimming removed 4 bases from V and 3 bases from J, with 12 bases in between. The CDR3 spells CASSQSRHSNEKLFF. In nucleotides, the CDR3 is TGTGCCAGCTCACAGTCGCGGCACTCTAATGAAAAACTGTTTTTT.

The chain combines TRBV11-2 with TRBJ2-1, with D maybe TRBD2 (5 bases). Germline CDR1 SGHAT, CDR2 FQNNGV. Trimming took 2 bases from V and 0 from J, leaving 11 bases between them. This CDR3 region has 16 residues. CDR3 region: CASSLNSGNSYNEQFF. As DNA, the CDR3 is TGTGCCAGCAGCTTAAACAGCGGAAACTCCTACAATGAGCAGTTCTTC.

The gene calls are TRBV5-8 and TRBJ1-5; tentative D call: TRBD1 (5 bases). The CDR3 runs 15 residues. Germline CDR1 reads SGHTS; CDR2 reads YDEGEE. V dropped 0 bases and J dropped 1 base, with 8 bases sitting between them. CDR3 in DNA: TGTGCCAGCAGCTTGGATGGGGGGAGCAATCAGCCCCAGCATTTT. Translation: CASSLDGGSNQPQHF.

V is TRBV5-1 and J is TRBJ1-3, with TRBD1 identical over 8 bases. The CDR3 covers 14 residues. The V gene end was trimmed by 3 bases and the J gene end by 2 bases; junction bases not matched to a gene: 1. Germline CDR1 and CDR2: SGHRS and YFSETQ. DNA for the CDR3: TGCGCCAGCAGCTCGACAGGGGCTGGAAACACCATATATTTT. It yields the protein CASSSTGAGNTIYF.

The table lists this clone with a few counts. This rearrangement joins TRBV18 to TRBJ2-7; D gene uncertain. The germline gives CDR1 KGHSH, CDR2 LQKENI. Trimming removed 5 bases at V and 2 bases at J, with 10 bases between. This CDR3 spans 13 amino acids. CDR3 residues: CASSLAVAYEQYF. CDR3 nucleotides: TGTGCCAGCTCATTGGCCGTAGCCTACGAGCAGTACTTC.

The genes are TRBV5-1 and TRBJ1-2, with D possibly being TRBD1 (6 bases). The CDR3 is 17 amino acids. CDR1 is SGHRS and CDR2 is YFSETQ in the germline V gene. Trimming left V 5 bases short and J 1 base short, with 21 bases between. The CDR3 spells CASRSGVGKAFNYGYTF. The CDR3 DNA follows: TGCGCCAGCAGGTCAGGGGTAGGCAAAGCTTTTAACTATGGCTACACCTTC. The whole variable domain, remainder taken from reference TRBV5-1 and TRBJ1-2, is KAGVTQTPRYLIKTRGQQVTLSCSPISGHRSVSWYQQTPGQGLQFLFEYFSETQRNKGNFPGRFSGRQFSNSRSEMNVSTLELGDSALYLCASRSGVGKAFNYGYTFGSGTRLTVV.

V usage is TRBV2 and J usage is TRBJ2-5; no reliable D call. V lost 4 bases and J lost 5, with 11 bases in between. The CDR3 runs to 13 residues. Germline CDR1 SNHLY, CDR2 FYNNEI. The CDR3 bases are TGTGCCAGCAGTGCTGACTCGTGGGAGACCCAGTACTTC. Encoded protein: CASSADSWETQYF.

The CDR3 DNA sequence: TGTGCCAGCAGTACTAGCGGGAGGGCCCAAGAGACCCAGTACTTC. Protein: CASSTSGRAQETQYF. V is TRBV2 and J is TRBJ2-5; 13 bases fit TRBD2. The germline V gene has CDR1 SNHLY and CDR2 FYNNEI. V dropped 5 bases and J dropped 1; count of bases not matched to a gene: 1. This CDR3 comprises 15 residues.

The CDR3 DNA follows: TGTGCCTGGAGCCTGGGAGAAAGTGAAAAACTGTTTTTT. It is translated as CAWSLGESEKLFF. The rearrangement links TRBV30 to TRBJ1-4; D remains ambiguous. The V end was cut by 3 bases, the J end by 7 bases, with 12 bases between. Germline CDR1 and CDR2: GTSNPN and SVGIG (reference sequence). The CDR3 loop spans 13 amino acids. Full variable domain (missing parts from reference TRBV30 and TRBJ1-4): SQTIHQWPATLVQPVGSPLSLECTVEGTSNPNLYWYRQAAGRGLQLLFYSVGIGQISSEVPQNLSASRPQDRQFILSSKKLLLSDSGFYLCAWSLGESEKLFFGSGTQLSVL.

This sequence joins TRBV7-3 and TRBJ1-1, with 9 positions matching TRBD1. CDR3 length: 14 residues. V lost 5 bases to trimming and J lost 4 bases; unmatched junction nucleotides: 5. Germline-derived CDR1 and CDR2 are SGHTA and FQGTGA. Here the CDR3 DNA reads TGTGCCAGCAGCCAACAGGGGGCATTCACTGAAGCTTTCTTT. Amino acids: CASSQQGAFTEAFF.

The CDR3 DNA follows: TGTGCCAGCAGTTTTGGCCTAGCGGCCCACTACGAGCAGTACTTC. Translated: CASSFGLAAHYEQYF. The genes are TRBV28 and TRBJ2-7; 7 nucleotides line up with TRBD2. The germline V gene encodes CDR1 MDHEN and CDR2 SYDVKM. The CDR3 consists of 15 residues. J gave up 3 bases and V 3 bases, and 8 bases lay outside the gene matches.

CDR3 in amino acids: CASSGTSGDRNEQFF. The CDR3 region has the DNA TGTGCCAGTAGCGGTACTAGCGGAGACCGCAATGAGCAGTTCTTC. The chain couples TRBV19 to TRBJ2-1; TRBD2 aligns across 8 bases. CDR1 is LNHDA and CDR2 is SQIVND in the germline V gene (reference sequence). The CDR3 runs to 15 residues. V lost 6 bases and J lost 6; bases outside the gene matches: 10. Full variable domain (rest looked up from reference TRBV19 and TRBJ2-1): DGGITQSPKYLFRKEGQNVTLSCEQNLNHDAMYWYRQDPGQGLRLIYYSQIVNDFQKGDIAEGYSVSREKKESFPLTVTSAQKNPTAFYLCASSGTSGDRNEQFFGPGTRLTVL.

The J gene is TRBJ2-7, the V gene TRBV7-2; 10 bases align to TRBD2. Germline V gene sequence: CDR1 SGHTA, CDR2 FQGNSA. Trimming took 3 bases from V and 1 from J; bases not matched to a gene: 12. The CDR3 extends over 18 amino acids. Here the CDR3 DNA reads TGTGCCAGCAGCTTCTCCCCATGGACTAGCGGCCGATCCTACGAGCAGTACTTC. Translated: CASSFSPWTSGRSYEQYF. The variable domain in full, completed from reference TRBV7-2 and TRBJ2-7, reads GAGVSQSPSNKVTEKGKDVELRCDPISGHTALYWYRQSLGQGLEFLIYFQGNSAPDKSGLPSDRFSAERTGGSVSTLTIQRTQQEDSAVYLCASSFSPWTSGRSYEQYFGPGTRLTVT.

This clone was seen only once. The chain links TRBV5-1 to TRBJ2-7; 16 bases align to TRBD2. CDR1 and CDR2 (germline): SGHRS, YFSETQ. Unmatched junction bases numbered 8, after V lost 3 bases and J lost 5 bases. This CDR3 spans 17 amino acids. The CDR3: CASSYGTSGRAVDEQYF. Written as DNA, the CDR3 is TGCGCCAGCAGCTATGGGACTAGCGGGAGGGCCGTCGACGAGCAGTACTTC.